This T cell receptor (beta chain) was recovered during a study of identifying expanded T cells in peripheral blood. TCRdb's copy holds only in-frame clones and misses some; the assay was immunoSEQ multiplex PCR. The table records 95,000 to 100,000 clones, around 85% of them present only once. V was shortened by 4 bases and J by 3 bases, with 14 bases between the two germline ends. The CDR3 has 14 amino acids. Looked up from germline, CDR1 is SGHRS and CDR2 is YFSETQ. This TCR was sampled from a person aged 18 to 75 in good health. The sequenced sample was blood. The chain employs TRBV5-1 and TRBJ2-7; D is perhaps TRBD1 (6 bases). The CDR3 DNA is TGCGCCAGCAGCCTAGACAGGTCCATCTACGAGCAGTACTTC. Residues: CASSLDRSIYEQYF.